This T cell receptor beta chain was sequenced during a study of cytomegalovirus exposure and HLA in healthy donors. The study's findings and limits: Follow-up analysis seemed to connect common viral pathogens with several of the most significant clusters identified. The listing of some 170 TCR beta chains classed them as cytomegalovirus-associated. Analyses of presence and absence presupposed an approximately uniform sequencing depth across donors.

A note on this clone: No antigen is known for it.

J gave up 11 bases and V 2 bases, and 17 bases lay outside the gene matches. The CDR3 extends over 16 amino acids. The germline V gene has CDR1 MNHEY and CDR2 SMNVEV (reference sequence). PCR employed 60 Vbeta and 13 Jbeta primers. Sequenced by immunoSEQ multiplex PCR; TCRdb stores in-frame clones only, minus some. Of more than 95,000 clones listed, about 85% are singletons. Material: PBMCs. The chain couples TRBV27 to TRBJ2-5; 7 bases fit TRBD1. The sequence came from a man in his late teens or twenties in good health and CMV-seropositive. CDR3 sequence: CASSLKGARLTGEQYF. The CDR3 coding sequence is TGTGCCAGCAGTTTAAAGGGGGCGCGTTTAACTGGTGAGCAGTACTTC.